This T cell receptor (beta chain) was sequenced in a study of Ad26.COV2.S vaccination and SARS-CoV-2 variants. Whole-study context: Participants got Ad26.COV2.S intramuscularly, once or twice 56 days apart. Study conclusions and caveats: TCR breadth and depth estimates may have understated total T cell responses. Ad26.COV2.S recipients had broader spike-specific TCRs (P = 0.0014).

With respect to this clone: No antigen is known for it.

Trimming removed 5 bases from V and 3 bases from J; junction bases left unmatched: 11. The CDR3 has 17 amino acids. Germline CDR1 and CDR2: SGHTA and FQGNSA. Profiling relied on immunoSEQ multiplex PCR, and the TCRdb table lists in-frame clones only, not all of them. The sample carries 430,000 or so clones, approximately 90% recorded once. Regarding treatment: 15 to 20 received Ad26.COV2.S at low or high dose, single or two shots; five or six received placebo; per-sample allocation not given. Repertoires come from day 63 after the first vaccine or placebo injection. J is TRBJ2-5 and V is TRBV7-2; 11 positions agree with TRBD2. Specimen: peripheral blood, collected in a trial of Ad26.COV2.S vaccine versus placebo. The clonotype was recovered from a person between 18 and 59 years old who received the Ad26.COV2.S COVID-19 vaccine or a placebo. CDR3: CASSESPTSGGKETQYF. CDR3 DNA: TGTGCCAGCAGCGAAAGCCCCACTAGCGGGGGAAAAGAGACCCAGTACTTC.